The 29 T cell receptor beta chains listed next were all sequenced from one sample in a study of T cells in Graves' hyperthyroidism and ophthalmopathy. The investigators amplified TCR beta CDR3 regions from RNA transcripts. First-round RT-PCR with HTBI primers amplified the TCR CDR3 region. Using its own MiXCR run on the multiplex PCR reads, TCRdb lists one record per CDR3 protein. This sample carries 500,000 to 800,000 distinct CDR3 sequences, roughly 15% of them seen once, and the ten largest clones take 12%. Sequencing was performed on blood. The receptors derive from a woman aged 50 to 60 with Graves' ophthalmopathy.

This clonotype was picked up many times. V is TRBV30 and J is TRBJ2-7, with 10 bases lining up with TRBD2. Trimming cost V 1 base and J 3 bases; bases outside gene matches: 6. Looked up from germline, CDR1 is GTSNPN and CDR2 is SVGIG (reference sequence). The CDR3 is made up of 15 amino acids. This chain's CDR3 is CAWSAPLAGDYEQYF. CDR3 bases: TGTGCCTGGAGTGCCCCGCTAGCGGGAGACTACGAGCAGTACTTC.

This chain joins TRBV9 and TRBJ2-7; TRBD1 matches 7 bases. This CDR3 is 13 amino acids long. The germline CDR1 and CDR2 sequences are SGDLS and YYNGEE. J lost 6 bases, V lost 7 bases, and 10 bases had no gene match. The CDR3 DNA reads as TGTGCCAGCGGCGCCCCGACAGGGACCGAGCAGTACTTC. Amino acids: CASGAPTGTEQYF.

J is TRBJ1-2 and V is TRBV6-1; 9 positions match TRBD1. The trim removed 0 bases at V and 7 bases at J, leaving 9 bases unmatched. The germline V gene encodes CDR1 MNHNS and CDR2 SASEGT. This CDR3 has 16 residues. This chain's CDR3 is CASSEALGQGSIGYTF. The CDR3 DNA reads TGTGCCAGCAGTGAAGCGCTTGGACAGGGGTCGATTGGCTACACCTTC.

This clonotype was seen repeatedly, ten times or more. This rearrangement joins TRBV7-2 to TRBJ1-6; D possibly corresponds to TRBD1 (5 bases). This CDR3 is built from 16 residues. V was clipped by 5 bases and J by 0 bases, with 11 bases between them. CDR1 SGHTA and CDR2 FQGNSA come from the germline V gene. CDR3 DNA: TGTGCCAGCAGCATGACAGTTAGCTCCTATAATTCACCCCTCCACTTT. Amino acid sequence: CASSMTVSSYNSPLHF.

This clonotype was picked up many times. The gene calls are TRBV7-9 and TRBJ2-5; 10 bases are a match to TRBD2. Losses at the gene ends were 2 bases for V and 0 bases for J; bases not matched to a gene: 3. This CDR3 has 16 amino acids. Germline-derived CDR1 and CDR2 are SEHNR and FQNEAQ (reference sequence). DNA for the CDR3: TGTGCCAGCAGCTTATTAGCGGGAGGCTACCAAGAGACCCAGTACTTC. Amino acid sequence: CASSLLAGGYQETQYF.

This clonotype was found many times. V is TRBV7-2 and J is TRBJ1-1; no clear D. CDR3 length equals 14 residues. CDR1 SGHTA and CDR2 FQGNSA come from the germline V gene. V shed 4 bases and J shed 1 base, with 10 bases lying between them. In nucleotides, the CDR3 is TGTGCCAGCAGCTCCGGACTGACGAACACTGAAGCTTTCTTT. Translating gives CASSSGLTNTEAFF.

This clonotype appeared a few times. The rearrangement links TRBV7-2 to TRBJ2-7; 7 nucleotides agree with TRBD2. This CDR3 spans 15 amino acids. The trim removed 2 bases at V and 0 bases at J, leaving 4 bases unmatched. Germline CDR1 SGHTA, CDR2 FQGNSA. In nucleotides, the CDR3 is TGTGCCAGCAGCTTAAGCGGGATAAGCTCCTACGAGCAGTACTTC. Amino acids: CASSLSGISSYEQYF. The full variable domain, completed using reference TRBV7-2 and TRBJ2-7, is GAGVSQSPSNKVTEKGKDVELRCDPISGHTALYWYRQSLGQGLEFLIYFQGNSAPDKSGLPSDRFSAERTGGSVSTLTIQRTQQEDSAVYLCASSLSGISSYEQYFGPGTRLTVT.

Ten or more counts support this clonotype. The chain joins TRBV30 to TRBJ2-3, with a possible D match to TRBD2 (5 bases). The CDR3 length is 15 residues. Trimming took off 0 bases at V and 10 bases at J, with 20 bases between the two ends. Germline V lookup: CDR1 GTSNPN, CDR2 SVGIG (reference sequence). CDR3 DNA: TGTGCCTGGAGTGTCTATTGGCCCCGGGGTGAGGCGCAGTATTTT. Its protein is CAWSVYWPRGEAQYF.

This clonotype has only a few counts. The chain recombines TRBV29-1 with TRBJ1-2; D remains unclear. This CDR3 has 14 residues. Per the germline V gene, CDR1 is SQVTM and CDR2 is ANQGSEA. Trimming left V 5 bases short and J 8 bases short, with 21 bases between. In DNA form, the CDR3 reads TGCAGCGTTACCCCGAGTGGCTACTCACTGGGCTACACCTTC. Translation: CSVTPSGYSLGYTF.

The J gene is TRBJ1-1, the V gene TRBV19; no definite D call. The CDR3 has 11 residues. Germline V gene sequence: CDR1 LNHDA, CDR2 SQIVND (reference sequence). Trimming took 9 bases from V and 7 from J, leaving 12 bases between them. The CDR3 nucleotides are TGTGCCAGCCCAGCGACGGATGAAGCTTTCTTT. The encoded protein is CASPATDEAFF.

The sample holds many counts of this clonotype. The chain employs TRBV28 and TRBJ1-5; no reliable D call. CDR1 and CDR2 from the germline V gene are MDHEN and SYDVKM. Trimming pared 6 bases from V and 2 bases from J, leaving 11 bases between. The CDR3 is 14 amino acids. Here the CDR3 reads CASRPNSGNQPQHF. The CDR3 DNA follows: TGTGCCAGCAGACCCAACAGCGGCAATCAGCCCCAGCATTTT.

This clonotype has a count of ten or more. The rearrangement joins TRBV28 to TRBJ2-5; D gene unclear. Germline-derived CDR1 and CDR2 are MDHEN and SYDVKM. Trimming cost V 8 bases and J 4 bases, with 14 bases left between them. The CDR3 runs 13 residues. The CDR3 DNA reads as TGTGCCAGCTGCAGTGCCCTCCCAGAGACCCAGTACTTC. Translation gives CASCSALPETQYF.

This clonotype was recorded at least ten times. J is TRBJ2-1 and V is TRBV5-1; 10 bases are shared with TRBD2. J lost 0 bases, V lost 4 bases, and 1 base had no gene match. The CDR3 runs 15 residues. Germline CDR1 SGHRS, CDR2 YFSETQ. The CDR3 DNA follows: TGCGCCAGCAGCACTAGCGGGATCTCCTACAATGAGCAGTTCTTC. Protein product: CASSTSGISYNEQFF.

This clonotype was counted at least ten times. The chain joins TRBV28 to TRBJ2-7; tentative D call: TRBD2 (7 bases). V was cut by 2 bases and J by 2 bases, with 16 bases left in between. The CDR3 consists of 16 residues. CDR1 is MDHEN and CDR2 is SYDVKM in the germline V gene. The CDR3 DNA follows: TGTGCCAGCAGTTTACAGTTGAAGGGGGGGACCTACGAGCAGTACTTC. It codes for CASSLQLKGGTYEQYF.

This clonotype has just a few counts. Just one base apart from a much larger clone, this may be a read error. This sequence joins TRBV20-1 and TRBJ2-1; the match to TRBD2 covers 9 bases. CDR3 length: 15 amino acids. The germline CDR1 and CDR2 sequences are DFQATT and SNEGSKA (reference sequence). The DNA of the CDR3 is TGCAGTGCCCTTAGCGGGAGACGTGACTACAATGGGCAGTTCTTC. Protein: CSALSGRRDYNGQFF.

In its sample, this clonotype was seen many times. V usage is TRBV6-1 and J usage is TRBJ2-7, with a tentative D call TRBD1 (7 bases). The CDR3 runs 15 residues. The V gene lost 7 bases and the J gene lost 7 bases, with 23 bases spanning the gap. Germline V CDR1 and CDR2: MNHNS, SASEGT. CDR3 sequence reads: CASIRRGAGMEEQYF. The CDR3 nucleotides are TGTGCCAGCATCCGCAGGGGGGCAGGGATGGAAGAGCAGTACTTC.

This clonotype was seen a handful of times. The chain joins TRBV7-9 to TRBJ2-7, with D tentatively TRBD2 (6 bases). V lost 11 bases, J lost 2 bases, and 13 bases lay in between. This CDR3 spans 12 amino acids. The germline CDR1 and CDR2 sequences are SEHNR and FQNEAQ (reference sequence). CDR3 region: CAEEGSPYEQYF. As DNA, the CDR3 is TGTGCCGAGGAGGGCAGCCCCTACGAGCAGTACTTC. Filled out from reference TRBV7-9 and TRBJ2-7, the complete variable domain reads DTGVSQNPRHKITKRGQNVTFRCDPISEHNRLYWYRQTLGQGPEFLTYFQNEAQLEKSRLLSDRFSAERPKGSFSTLEIQRTEQGDSAMYLCAEEGSPYEQYFGPGTRLTVT.

The V call is TRBV11-2, the J call TRBJ2-4; D is perhaps TRBD2 (6 bases). Germline V gene data show CDR1 as SGHAT and CDR2 as FQNNGV. Trimming cost V 1 base and J 3 bases, with 10 bases left between them. The CDR3 runs to 15 residues. In DNA form, the CDR3 reads TGTGCCAGCAGCTTAGGGCGGGGCTACAAAAACATTCAGTACTTC. Translating gives CASSLGRGYKNIQYF.

The chain employs TRBV9 and TRBJ2-2; 8 nucleotides match TRBD1. The CDR3 is 15 residues long. V dropped 4 bases and J dropped 1; count of bases not matched to a gene: 3. Germline V gene lookup returns CDR1 SGDLS and CDR2 YYNGEE. CDR3 region: CASSTGQGNTGELFF. CDR3 nucleotides: TGTGCCAGCAGCACTGGACAGGGGAACACCGGGGAGCTGTTTTTT.

This clonotype was counted ten times or more. V is TRBV20-1 and J is TRBJ2-1; possibly TRBD1 for D (5 bases). Looked up from germline, CDR1 is DFQATT and CDR2 is SNEGSKA (reference sequence). Deletions cut 3 bases from V and 6 bases from J, with 9 bases between. The CDR3 is 12 amino acids. Here the CDR3 DNA reads TGCAGTGCTAGGGTAGGGGCCAATGAGCAGTTCTTC. As protein: CSARVGANEQFF.

This clonotype was seen ten or more times. This chain connects TRBV7-9 to TRBJ2-3; no clear D gene. The ends were cut back, 5 bases at V and 7 bases at J, with 10 bases in the middle. The CDR3 has 12 amino acids. Germline values: CDR1 SEHNR, CDR2 FQNEAQ (reference sequence). CDR3 sequence (DNA): TGTGCCAGCAGCGCACGGGTGTATACGCAGTATTTT. Translated, it gives CASSARVYTQYF.

This clonotype occurred a few times. The chain employs TRBV28 and TRBJ1-2, with D possibly being TRBD1 (6 bases). The CDR3 extends over 11 amino acids. The V end was cut by 10 bases, the J end by 8 bases, with 14 bases between. From germline, CDR1 is MDHEN and CDR2 SYDVKM. The CDR3 DNA reads as TGTGCCACTCTGTGGGGGCGAGGCTACACCTTC. Translated: CATLWGRGYTF.

This clonotype was seen only a few times. This chain uses TRBV28 with TRBJ1-5, with D perhaps matching TRBD1 (6 bases). The germline V and J ends were trimmed by 7 bases and 6 bases, with 16 bases remaining between them. CDR1 and CDR2 (germline): MDHEN, SYDVKM. This CDR3 contains 14 residues. CDR3 region: CASKNPGDGQPQHF. CDR3 bases: TGTGCCAGCAAAAACCCAGGGGACGGTCAGCCCCAGCATTTT. The full variable domain, in which reference TRBV28 and TRBJ1-5 provide the parts outside the CDR3, is DVKVTQSSRYLVKRTGEKVFLECVQDMDHENMFWYRQDPGLGLRLIYFSYDVKMKEKGDIPEGYSVSREKKERFSLILESASTNQTSMYLCASKNPGDGQPQHFGDGTRLSIL.

This clonotype was counted ten times or more. The rearrangement uses TRBV5-4 and TRBJ2-3, with 9 bases fitting TRBD1. This CDR3 region has 14 residues. Germline V CDR1 and CDR2: SGHNT, YYREEE (reference sequence). Germline trimming cut 4 bases from V and 10 bases from J; bases unmatched to any gene: 10. The CDR3 nucleotides read TGTGCCAGCAGCCGAGACCCCGGGACAGGGTCGCAGTATTTT. Its translation: CASSRDPGTGSQYF.

This clonotype has just a few counts. The chain has TRBV28 and TRBJ1-5; D not resolved. The CDR3 is made up of 17 amino acids. Germline CDR1 reads MDHEN; CDR2 reads SYDVKM. Trimming removed 3 bases from V and 1 base from J, with 16 bases in between. This CDR3 is CASSFMAVGESNQPQHF. The CDR3 DNA follows: TGTGCCAGCAGTTTTATGGCAGTCGGAGAGAGCAATCAGCCCCAGCATTTT.

As to this clonotype: A much larger clone is a single base away; this may be a read error. Without the conserved terminal phenylalanine or tryptophan, this CDR3 likely stems from a read error. The chain carries TRBV7-3 and TRBJ2-2, with TRBD2 matching over 13 bases. V shed 4 bases, J shed 7 bases, and the junction held 6 bases outside the gene matches. Germline CDR1 reads SGHTA; CDR2 reads FQGTGA. The CDR3 loop spans 16 amino acids. The CDR3 here is CASSYGLAGVGGELFL. CDR3 sequence (DNA): TGTGCCAGCAGCTACGGACTAGCGGGAGTTGGCGGGGAGCTGTTTCTT.

The table lists this clonotype with many counts. The genes are TRBV27 and TRBJ1-5, with TRBD1 matching over 8 bases. Germline CDR1 MNHEY, CDR2 SMNVEV (reference sequence). The V and J ends lost 7 bases and 2 bases, in that order; junction bases with no gene match: 7. The CDR3 extends over 15 amino acids. The CDR3 spells CASNPGTGRNQPQHF. CDR3 sequence (DNA): TGTGCCAGCAATCCCGGGACAGGCCGCAATCAGCCCCAGCATTTT.

The chain carries TRBV12-3 or TRBV12-4 and TRBJ2-4; D gene uncertain. V was trimmed by 5 bases and J by 6 bases, leaving 8 bases between them. The CDR3 is made up of 12 amino acids. CDR3 DNA: TGTGCCAGCAGTCTCGATTCAAACATTCAGTACTTC. This sequence encodes CASSLDSNIQYF.

In its sample, this clonotype was seen a few times. This chain joins TRBV5-1 and TRBJ2-6; D might be TRBD1 (5 bases). Trimming removed 0 bases from V and 4 bases from J, with 17 bases in between. The germline V gene has CDR1 SGHRS and CDR2 YFSETQ. CDR3 size: 18 residues. CDR3 sequence: CASSLASSQALGANVLTF. In DNA form, the CDR3 reads TGCGCCAGCAGCTTGGCTAGTTCACAGGCTCTCGGGGCCAACGTCCTGACTTTC.